This T cell receptor beta chain was profiled in a study of T cells of healthy individuals. TCRdb re-called the 5' RACE reads through MiXCR, storing one row per CDR3 protein. The data show about 53,000 distinct CDR3 sequences, roughly 14% seen once. In this sample, this clonotype turned up many times. Trimming removed 4 bases at V and 3 bases at J, with 16 bases between. The V gene's germline CDR1 is SGDLS and CDR2 YYNGEE. The CDR3 totals 15 residues. The clonotype comes from a human donor in good health. V gene TRBV9 combines with J gene TRBJ1-1; possibly TRBD1 for D (5 bases). The CDR3 is CASSPWSGGDTEAFF. In nucleotides, the CDR3 is TGTGCCAGCAGCCCCTGGTCGGGGGGGGACACTGAAGCTTTCTTT.